The 27 T cell receptor beta chains in this list originate from one sample, sequenced in a study of T cells after yellow fever vaccination. MiXCR, run by TCRdb on the 5' RACE reads, gives a single entry per CDR3 protein. The data contain approximately 450,000 distinct CDR3 sequences, 15% to 20% of them singletons. This sample comprised PBMCs, obtained before the yellow fever booster vaccination. The source is a man aged 18 to 29 who received the YFV17D yellow fever vaccine.

CDR3 in amino acids: CASRGQYLYNEQFF. CDR3 in DNA: TGTGCCAGCAGGGGACAGTACCTCTACAATGAGCAGTTCTTC. The chain joins TRBV12-3 or TRBV12-4 to TRBJ2-1; 7 nucleotides match TRBD1. The CDR3 runs 14 residues. J gave up 3 bases and V 6 bases, and 5 bases lay outside the gene matches.

This clonotype turned up a few times. The V call is TRBV9, the J call TRBJ2-5; TRBD1 matches 10 bases. The CDR3 loop spans 16 amino acids. V was pared by 0 bases and J by 2 bases, with 4 bases of the junction left unmatched. Per the germline V gene, CDR1 is SGDLS and CDR2 is YYNGEE. The CDR3 DNA reads TGTGCCAGCAGCGTAGCTTTGGGACAGGGGCAAGAGACCCAGTACTTC. It specifies CASSVALGQGQETQYF.

This clonotype was found a few times. The chain is built from TRBV7-2 and TRBJ1-2; 8 bases map to TRBD1. Per germline, CDR1 SGHTA and CDR2 FQGNSA. With 5 bases clipped from V and 8 bases from J, the junction kept 7 bases outside the gene matches. The CDR3 has 13 amino acids. DNA of the CDR3: TGTGCCAGCAGCCGCGCGGACAGGGCGGGCTACACCTTC. Amino acid sequence: CASSRADRAGYTF. Complete variable domain (other parts from reference TRBV7-2 and TRBJ1-2): GAGVSQSPSNKVTEKGKDVELRCDPISGHTALYWYRQSLGQGLEFLIYFQGNSAPDKSGLPSDRFSAERTGGSVSTLTIQRTQQEDSAVYLCASSRADRAGYTFGSGTRLTVV.

V gene TRBV5-6 combines with J gene TRBJ1-5, with 9 bases aligning to TRBD1. Germline values: CDR1 SGHDT, CDR2 YYEEEE. J was trimmed by 5 bases and V by 7 bases; bases with no gene match: 7. The CDR3 consists of 14 residues. CDR3 protein: CASGKQGADQPQHF. CDR3 in DNA: TGTGCCAGCGGGAAACAGGGGGCGGATCAGCCCCAGCATTTT.

The chain is built from TRBV9 and TRBJ1-3; no reliable D call. The CDR3 contains 15 residues. Between the trimmed V and J ends, which lost 3 bases and 2 bases, there was a span of 12 bases. In germline, CDR1 is SGDLS, CDR2 YYNGEE. The CDR3 region is CASSARALTGNTIYF. The CDR3 DNA reads as TGTGCCAGCAGCGCCCGGGCCCTCACTGGAAACACCATATATTTT.

This clonotype has more than one count but fewer than ten. The chain carries TRBV11-3 and TRBJ2-1; no definite D call. The CDR3 is 15 residues long. Trimming left V 8 bases short and J 3 bases short, with 17 bases between. Germline V gene lookup returns CDR1 SGHNT and CDR2 YENEEA. The CDR3 loop reads CASLLPPGCYNEQFF. The CDR3 nucleotides are TGTGCCAGCTTACTGCCTCCTGGCTGCTACAATGAGCAGTTCTTC. The entire variable domain, with the rest obtained from reference TRBV11-3 and TRBJ2-1, is as follows: EAGVVQSPRYKIIEKKQPVAFWCNPISGHNTLYWYLQNLGQGPELLIRYENEEAVDDSQLPKDRFSAERLKGVDSTLKIQPAELGDSAVYLCASLLPPGCYNEQFFGPGTRLTVL.

This clonotype was observed many times. This chain connects TRBV2 to TRBJ2-5; D unresolved. Germline CDR1 SNHLY, CDR2 FYNNEI. Trimming took off 3 bases at V and 4 bases at J, with 9 bases between the two ends. The CDR3 runs to 13 residues. In nucleotides, the CDR3 is TGTGCCAGCAGTGATGTAGGCCGAGAGACCCAGTACTTC. This codes for CASSDVGRETQYF.

This clonotype was seen repeatedly, ten times or more. An end of the junction does not agree with germline; a read error may underlie this. V and J are TRBV5-1 and TRBJ2-3, with a tentative D call TRBD2 (6 bases). The CDR3 consists of 12 residues. Per the germline V gene, CDR1 is SGHRS and CDR2 is YFSETQ. The CDR3 region is CASSLAADTQYF. CDR3 in DNA: TGTGCCAGCAGCTTAGCGGCAGATACGCAGTATTTT.

V and J are TRBV7-9 and TRBJ2-1, with 9 bases fitting TRBD2. This CDR3 is built from 17 residues. Per germline, CDR1 SEHNR and CDR2 FQNEAQ (reference sequence). The ends lost 5 bases at V and 8 bases at J; junction bases unmatched: 16. The CDR3 DNA reads as TGTGCCAGCAGCCCTACTCCTCGCGGGGGGGTGAGAGATGAGCAGTTCTTC. Translated, it gives CASSPTPRGGVRDEQFF.

This clonotype has only a few counts. CDR3 bases: TGCAGTGCTAGCCGCCGCGTCCCCCGGAACCTTAGGATGTCCTACGAGCAGTACTTC. This translates into CSASRRVPRNLRMSYEQYF. The chain links TRBV20-1 to TRBJ2-7; D is unresolved. The CDR3 extends over 19 amino acids. With 3 bases removed from V and 1 base from J, the gap between germline ends came to 28 bases. CDR1 and CDR2 (germline): DFQATT, SNEGSKA (reference sequence).

In its sample, this clonotype was seen a few times. The V and J genes are TRBV14 and TRBJ2-6; D is undetermined. CDR3 length equals 16 residues. Germline V gene sequence: CDR1 SGHDN, CDR2 FVKESK. Trimming removed 0 bases from V and 4 bases from J, with 10 bases in between. CDR3 sequence reads: CASSQDVISGANVLTF. For the CDR3, the DNA is TGTGCCAGCAGCCAAGACGTTATATCCGGGGCCAACGTCCTGACTTTC.

The sample holds a few counts of this clonotype. This rearrangement joins TRBV29-1 to TRBJ2-3, with 8 bases aligning to TRBD2. This CDR3 contains 16 residues. Germline V lookup: CDR1 SQVTM, CDR2 ANQGSEA. Trimming cost V 0 bases and J 2 bases; bases outside gene matches: 7. CDR3 bases: TGCAGCGTTGAAGATCCCCTCGGGGGGGCCACAGATACGCAGTATTTT. Amino acid sequence: CSVEDPLGGATDTQYF.

The chain is built from TRBV11-1 and TRBJ2-2; 8 nucleotides align to TRBD2. The CDR3 extends over 17 amino acids. The J segment lost 1 base and the V segment lost 4 bases, leaving 8 bases of the junction unmatched. Per the germline V gene, CDR1 is SGHAT and CDR2 is FQDESV (reference sequence). This CDR3 reads CASSSPTLAGNTGELFF. The CDR3 nucleotides read TGTGCCAGCAGCTCACCCACCCTAGCGGGGAACACCGGGGAGCTGTTTTTT.

As for this clonotype: A much larger clone differs by one base, so this may be a read error. V is TRBV7-2 and J is TRBJ2-3, with 9 bases that match TRBD1. This CDR3 is 15 amino acids long. Germline trimming cut 2 bases from V and 2 bases from J; bases unmatched to any gene: 2. Looked up from germline, CDR1 is SGHTA and CDR2 is FQGNSA. As DNA, the CDR3 is TGTGCCAGCAGCTTATGGGACAGGGCCACAGATACGCAGTATTTT. It yields the protein CASSLWDRATDTQYF.

This clonotype has just a few counts. The V call is TRBV4-3, the J call TRBJ2-5; perhaps TRBD1 as D (6 bases). In germline, CDR1 is LGHNA, CDR2 YSLEER. Trimming stripped 0 bases from V and 5 bases from J, with 13 bases between. CDR3 length: 15 residues. CDR3: CASSQDRTGMETQYF. Here the CDR3 DNA reads TGCGCCAGCAGCCAAGATAGAACAGGGATGGAGACCCAGTACTTC.

This clonotype has more than one count but fewer than ten. The chain joins TRBV20-1 to TRBJ2-1; no clear D. The CDR3 is 13 residues long. The V gene lost 5 bases and the J gene lost 6 bases, with 14 bases spanning the gap. CDR1 and CDR2 (germline): DFQATT, SNEGSKA (reference sequence). CDR3 region: CSASSGAGNEQFF. The CDR3 DNA follows: TGCAGTGCTTCCTCCGGCGCAGGCAATGAGCAGTTCTTC.

The J gene is TRBJ2-2, the V gene TRBV4-3; a weak D match, TRBD2 (5 bases). Germline V gives CDR1 LGHNA, CDR2 YSLEER. This CDR3 comprises 16 residues. Between the trimmed V and J ends, which lost 2 bases and 5 bases, there was a span of 15 bases. CDR3 region: CASSQRSHRRTGELFF. CDR3 nucleotides: TGCGCCAGCAGCCAAAGGTCCCACCGGAGGACCGGGGAGCTGTTTTTT.

CDR3: CASSPFIQFF. DNA of the CDR3: TGCGCCAGCAGTCCGTTTATTCAGTTCTTC. The V call is TRBV5-1, the J call TRBJ2-1; D remains ambiguous. With 5 bases removed from V and 13 bases from J, the gap between germline ends came to 10 bases. This CDR3 contains 10 residues. Germline-derived CDR1 and CDR2 are SGHRS and YFSETQ.

This clonotype was picked up a small number of times. The V gene is TRBV9, the J gene TRBJ2-1; D gene uncertain. The V gene lost 4 bases and the J gene lost 8 bases, with 10 bases spanning the gap. The CDR3 has 12 residues. Germline V CDR1 and CDR2: SGDLS, YYNGEE. CDR3 amino acids: CASSSLKDEQFF. DNA of the CDR3: TGTGCCAGCAGCTCCTTGAAGGATGAGCAGTTCTTC.

This clonotype showed up just a few times. The V gene is TRBV5-1, the J gene TRBJ2-5; 10 nucleotides agree with TRBD2. V dropped 0 bases and J dropped 5; count of bases not matched to a gene: 7. There are 16 residues in the CDR3. Germline-derived CDR1 and CDR2 are SGHRS and YFSETQ. This CDR3 reads CASSLGAAGGIETQYF. The DNA for the CDR3 is TGCGCCAGCAGCTTGGGAGCAGCGGGGGGGATCGAGACCCAGTACTTC.

This rearrangement joins TRBV5-1 to TRBJ1-1; no clear D. Germline CDR1 SGHRS, CDR2 YFSETQ. This CDR3 is built from 15 residues. V was pared by 1 base and J by 0 bases, with 10 bases between. The CDR3 loop is CASSLSGHLNTEAFF. The CDR3 DNA is TGCGCCAGCAGCTTGTCTGGGCACCTGAACACTGAAGCTTTCTTT. Full variable domain (remainder filled in from reference TRBV5-1 and TRBJ1-1): KAGVTQTPRYLIKTRGQQVTLSCSPISGHRSVSWYQQTPGQGLQFLFEYFSETQRNKGNFPGRFSGRQFSNSRSEMNVSTLELGDSALYLCASSLSGHLNTEAFFGQGTRLTVV.

Only a few counts were recorded for this clonotype. The rearrangement uses TRBV5-5 and TRBJ2-1, with 7 bases lining up with TRBD2. Unmatched junction bases numbered 7, after V lost 5 bases and J lost 2 bases. The CDR3 is made up of 15 amino acids. From germline, CDR1 is SGHKS and CDR2 YYEKEE (reference sequence). The CDR3 nucleotides are TGTGCCAGCAGGCAAGCGGGGACGACCTACAATGAGCAGTTCTTC. Translating gives CASRQAGTTYNEQFF.

This chain links TRBV19 with TRBJ2-5; D unresolved. The germline gives CDR1 LNHDA, CDR2 SQIVND (reference sequence). V was shortened by 5 bases and J by 4 bases, with 17 bases between the two germline ends. CDR3 size: 15 residues. DNA for the CDR3: TGTGCCAGTAGTGCCCTGACTGAGTGGGGAGAGACCCAGTACTTC. Encoded protein: CASSALTEWGETQYF.

This clonotype was seen only a few times. The chain uses TRBV11-3 and TRBJ2-2, with D hard to call. Trimming stripped 5 bases from V and 0 bases from J, with 13 bases between. This CDR3 has 16 residues. Germline CDR1 reads SGHNT; CDR2 reads YENEEA. DNA of the CDR3: TGTGCCAGCAGCCCCCCGCTAGGAACGAACACCGGGGAGCTGTTTTTT. It is translated as CASSPPLGTNTGELFF.

The genes are TRBV9 and TRBJ2-7, with unresolved D. V was trimmed by 3 bases and J by 5 bases, leaving 18 bases between them. This CDR3 spans 15 amino acids. The germline CDR1 and CDR2 sequences are SGDLS and YYNGEE. The CDR3 DNA follows: TGTGCCAGCAGCGAGAGAGGTTTAGAAGAAAACGAGCAGTACTTC. Its protein is CASSERGLEENEQYF.

The rearrangement joins TRBV29-1 to TRBJ2-7; 11 positions match TRBD1. CDR1 and CDR2 (germline): SQVTM, ANQGSEA. V lost 7 bases and J lost 1; bases outside the gene matches: 3. CDR3 length: 13 residues. The CDR3 DNA reads TGCAGCGGCGGACAGGGGGCATCCTACGAGCAGTACTTC. The encoded protein is CSGGQGASYEQYF.

This chain links TRBV7-2 with TRBJ1-6; TRBD1 is a possible D gene (5 bases). Germline V gene data show CDR1 as SGHTA and CDR2 as FQGNSA. V gave up 3 bases and J gave up 10 bases, with 10 bases separating them. CDR3 size: 13 residues. This chain's CDR3 is CASSFLGASPLHF. CDR3 DNA sequence: TGTGCCAGCAGCTTTCTAGGGGCCTCACCCCTCCACTTT.